The 19 T cell receptor beta chains below come from one sample, sequenced in a study of brain metastases from non-small cell lung cancer. Assay used: immunoSEQ multiplex PCR; TCRdb lists only in-frame clones, some missing. This repertoire shows over 1,500 clones, just over 90% found once; its top ten account for 2.2%. The specimen sequenced was tissue from a brain metastasis. Source of these receptors: a donor at least 40 years old with non-small cell lung cancer.

This chain connects TRBV14 to TRBJ2-1; a possible D gene is TRBD2 (6 bases). The CDR3 sequence is 15 residues long. CDR1 and CDR2 (germline): SGHDN, FVKESK. With 3 bases removed from V and 4 bases from J, the gap between germline ends came to 13 bases. The CDR3 nucleotides are TGTGCCAGCAGCCACCAGGGACTGGCGTACAATGAGCAGTTCTTC. It translates to CASSHQGLAYNEQFF.

CDR3 residues: CASSYRGSGNTIYF. CDR3 DNA sequence: TGTGCCAGCAGTTATCGAGGATCTGGAAACACCATATATTTT. The chain couples TRBV6-2 or TRBV6-3 to TRBJ1-3; D is unclear. The V and J ends lost 3 bases and 1 base respectively, with 7 bases between them. Per the germline V gene, CDR1 is MNHEY and CDR2 is SVGEGT. The CDR3 is 14 residues long.

The V gene is TRBV13, the J gene TRBJ1-6; D might be TRBD1 (5 bases). Between the trimmed V and J ends, which lost 0 bases and 5 bases, there was a span of 8 bases. The length of the CDR3 is 15 residues. Per germline, CDR1 PRHDT and CDR2 FYEKMQ (reference sequence). The CDR3 DNA is TGTGCCAGCAGCTTAGGGGGGGGAAATAATTCACCCCTCCACTTT. Residues: CASSLGGGNNSPLHF.

On this clone itself: At one end the junction does not follow the germline gene, possibly because of a read error. This chain joins TRBV18 and TRBJ1-6; D is undetermined. CDR1 is KGHSH and CDR2 is LQKENI in the germline V gene. There are 14 residues in the CDR3. The CDR3 bases are TGTGCCAGCTCACCCCAGGCTGATAATTCACCCCTTCACTTT. Its protein product is CASSPQADNSPLHF.

The genes are TRBV6-1 and TRBJ1-5; D perhaps matches TRBD1 (5 bases). Germline values: CDR1 MNHNS, CDR2 SASEGT. V was cut by 2 bases and J by 7 bases, with 12 bases left in between. The CDR3 is 14 amino acids. The CDR3 DNA reads as TGTGCCAGCAGTGAAAGACAGTCAGGGCAGCCCCAGCATTTT. Translation gives CASSERQSGQPQHF.

The CDR3 DNA follows: TGTGCCAGCAGTTCGGGACACAGCTATGGCTACACCTTC. It encodes CASSSGHSYGYTF. This chain uses TRBV2 with TRBJ1-2; a weak D match, TRBD1 (6 bases). Germline-derived CDR1 and CDR2 are SNHLY and FYNNEI. V shed 5 bases and J shed 4 bases, with 11 bases lying between them. The CDR3 spans 13 residues.

V and J are TRBV6-4 and TRBJ1-1; weak D call: TRBD1 (5 bases). Trimming removed 6 bases from V and 3 bases from J, with 11 bases in between. Germline CDR1 reads MRHNA; CDR2 reads SNTAGT. This CDR3 has 13 amino acids. The DNA of the CDR3 is TGTGCCAGCAGCAGGGAAGCAGACACTGAAGCTTTCTTT. It is translated as CASSREADTEAFF.

In this sample, this clone turned up once. The rearrangement uses TRBV18 and TRBJ2-2; D possibly corresponds to TRBD1 (5 bases). The ends were cut back, 3 bases at V and 1 base at J, with 18 bases in the middle. From germline, CDR1 is KGHSH and CDR2 LQKENI. The CDR3 sequence is 18 residues long. Here the CDR3 reads CASSPPDFRVGNTGELFF. Written as DNA, the CDR3 is TGTGCCAGCTCACCGCCCGACTTCAGGGTCGGGAACACCGGGGAGCTGTTTTTT.

This clone was seen once. This chain links TRBV18 with TRBJ2-7; 7 nucleotides align to TRBD1. This CDR3 contains 14 residues. V shed 2 bases, J shed 6 bases, and the junction held 7 bases outside the gene matches. Germline V gene lookup returns CDR1 KGHSH and CDR2 LQKENI. CDR3 sequence: CASSPDREKGEQYF. In nucleotides, the CDR3 is TGTGCCAGCTCACCAGACAGGGAAAAGGGCGAGCAGTACTTC. The variable domain in full, completed from reference TRBV18 and TRBJ2-7, reads NAGVMQNPRHLVRRRGQEARLRCSPMKGHSHVYWYRQLPEEGLKFMVYLQKENIIDESGMPKERFSAEFPKEGPSILRIQQVVRGDSAAYFCASSPDREKGEQYFGPGTRLTVT.

The V gene is TRBV5-6, the J gene TRBJ2-7; the D gene is possibly TRBD1 (6 bases). CDR1 is SGHDT, CDR2 YYEEEE, per germline. The CDR3 sequence is 15 residues long. Trimming removed 4 bases from V and 9 bases from J, with 23 bases in between. The CDR3 sequence is CASSELGQPPGGQYF. Written as DNA, the CDR3 is TGTGCCAGCAGCGAGCTCGGACAGCCTCCAGGCGGGCAGTACTTC.

This rearrangement joins TRBV7-6 to TRBJ1-1, with 9 bases that match TRBD1. There are 15 residues in the CDR3. Unmatched junction bases numbered 7, after V lost 5 bases and J lost 3 bases. Germline-derived CDR1 and CDR2 are SGHVS and FNYEAQ. The CDR3 DNA follows: TGTGCCAGCAGCCTTGACAGGGGGGGATACACTGAAGCTTTCTTT. This codes for CASSLDRGGYTEAFF.

The J gene is TRBJ1-5, the V gene TRBV28; 8 bases agree with TRBD1. The length of the CDR3 is 15 residues. Germline V gene lookup returns CDR1 MDHEN and CDR2 SYDVKM. The J segment lost 4 bases and the V segment lost 4 bases, leaving 6 bases of the junction unmatched. CDR3 sequence (DNA): TGTGCCAGCAGTTCAACAGGGGGTGTGAATCAGCCCCAGCATTTT. Its protein is CASSSTGGVNQPQHF.

The CDR3 DNA is TGTGCCAGCAGCTTAAACAGGGCGGGGTACACTGAAGCTTTCTTT. It translates to CASSLNRAGYTEAFF. The chain couples TRBV7-2 to TRBJ1-1, with a possible D match to TRBD1 (6 bases). The CDR3 has 15 amino acids. Germline lookup yields CDR1 SGHTA and CDR2 FQGNSA. V lost 2 bases, J lost 3 bases, and 13 bases lay in between.

The rearrangement links TRBV7-8 to TRBJ1-2, with TRBD1 identical over 8 bases. This CDR3 has 13 residues. Germline trimming cut 5 bases from V and 8 bases from J; bases unmatched to any gene: 7. In germline, CDR1 is SGHVS, CDR2 FQNEAQ. CDR3 DNA sequence: TGTGCCAGCAGCCCCGGACAGGGTGAAGGCTACACCTTC. Its translation: CASSPGQGEGYTF.

The rearrangement joins TRBV18 to TRBJ1-1, with D tentatively TRBD1 (6 bases). The CDR3 spans 14 residues. V was clipped by 5 bases and J by 2 bases, with 12 bases between them. Per the germline V gene, CDR1 is KGHSH and CDR2 is LQKENI. CDR3 nucleotide sequence: TGTGCCAGCTCAGTGACCGGGACAAACACTGAAGCTTTCTTT. This translates into CASSVTGTNTEAFF. Drawing the rest from reference TRBV18 and TRBJ1-1, the complete variable domain is NAGVMQNPRHLVRRRGQEARLRCSPMKGHSHVYWYRQLPEEGLKFMVYLQKENIIDESGMPKERFSAEFPKEGPSILRIQQVVRGDSAAYFCASSVTGTNTEAFFGQGTRLTVV.

V and J are TRBV7-9 and TRBJ2-3; the match to TRBD2 covers 8 bases. The CDR3 has 15 residues. The germline CDR1 and CDR2 sequences are SEHNR and FQNEAQ (reference sequence). The J segment lost 2 bases and the V segment lost 3 bases, leaving 4 bases of the junction unmatched. The CDR3 DNA follows: TGTGCCAGCAGCTTGGGCGGGGGGATCACAGATACGCAGTATTTT. Its protein is CASSLGGGITDTQYF.

J is TRBJ1-6 and V is TRBV10-3; D uncertain. This CDR3 comprises 16 residues. Germline CDR1 reads ENHRY; CDR2 reads SYGVKD. V shed 0 bases and J shed 6 bases, with 12 bases lying between them. The CDR3 coding sequence is TGTGCCATCAGTGAGTCCTGGGATGATCGTAATTCACCCCTCCACTTT. It yields the protein CAISESWDDRNSPLHF.

V usage is TRBV7-2 and J usage is TRBJ2-5; D perhaps matches TRBD2 (5 bases). V gave up 5 bases and J gave up 3 bases, with 13 bases separating them. Germline loops: CDR1 SGHTA, CDR2 FQGNSA. This CDR3 is 14 amino acids long. The CDR3 nucleotides read TGTGCCAGCAGCGCTAACCGAGGGAAAGAGACCCAGTACTTC. Encoded protein: CASSANRGKETQYF.

This clone was recorded once. This chain joins TRBV6-5 and TRBJ1-1; TRBD1 is a possible D gene (6 bases). CDR1 is MNHEY, CDR2 SVGAGI, per germline. The V gene lost 5 bases and the J gene lost 5 bases, with 15 bases spanning the gap. CDR3 size: 14 residues. CDR3 coding DNA: TGTGCCAGCAGTATACAGGGTGGGCAGACTGAAGCTTTCTTT. Its protein is CASSIQGGQTEAFF.